A single sample is the source of the 19 T cell receptor beta chains below, sequenced in a study of blood T cell repertoires in COVID-19. Only in-frame clones appear in the TCRdb table, and some are missing; sequencing was by immunoSEQ multiplex PCR. This table has some 80,000 clones, roughly 78% appearing once. Material for sequencing was peripheral blood. These receptors were collected from a woman aged 80 or older with active or convalescent COVID-19.

The rearrangement uses TRBV3-1 (or the pseudogene TRBV3-2) and TRBJ2-7; no reliable D call. The CDR3 contains 15 residues. In germline, CDR1 is LGHDT, CDR2 YNNKEL (reference sequence). The V and J ends lost 0 bases and 2 bases respectively, with 11 bases between them. In nucleotides, the CDR3 is TGTGCCAGCAGCCAAGAAAGCAATCCTACCTACGAGCAGTACTTC. It codes for CASSQESNPTYEQYF.

Worth noting for this clone: One junction end does not reproduce the germline sequence, and a read error may be involved. This chain connects TRBV6-6 to TRBJ1-3; D remains ambiguous. Germline CDR1 and CDR2: MNHNY and SVGAGI (reference sequence). The CDR3 has 15 amino acids. The CDR3 DNA sequence: TGTGCCAGCACTTACGGACTTAGCTCTGGAAACACCATATATTTT. The encoded protein is CASTYGLSSGNTIYF.

Only a few counts were recorded for this clone. The V call is TRBV15, the J call TRBJ2-1; D unclear. V dropped 1 base and J dropped 3 bases, with 7 bases sitting between them. CDR1 LNHNV and CDR2 YYDKDF come from the germline V gene (reference sequence). The CDR3 sequence is 14 residues long. The CDR3 is CATSRGQDYNEQFF. CDR3 nucleotides: TGTGCCACCAGCAGAGGGCAGGACTACAATGAGCAGTTCTTC.

The table lists this clone with a count of one. The V and J genes are TRBV29-1 and TRBJ1-3; D not certain. From germline, CDR1 is SQVTM and CDR2 ANQGSEA. The CDR3 covers 14 residues. V dropped 7 bases and J dropped 0 bases, with 13 bases sitting between them. DNA of the CDR3: TGCAGCGCGGTTCAAGCTGGCTCTGGAAACACCATATATTTT. Its translation: CSAVQAGSGNTIYF.

V usage is TRBV18 and J usage is TRBJ1-5; 7 bases are a match to TRBD1. V lost 3 bases to trimming and J lost 2 bases; unmatched junction nucleotides: 4. The V gene's germline CDR1 is KGHSH and CDR2 LQKENI. The CDR3 extends over 15 amino acids. CDR3 residues: CASSPQGGGNQPQHF. As DNA, the CDR3 is TGTGCCAGCTCACCCCAGGGGGGTGGCAATCAGCCCCAGCATTTT.

This chain joins TRBV6-5 and TRBJ1-5; 10 nucleotides align to TRBD1. The CDR3 length is 15 residues. The trim removed 6 bases at V and 2 bases at J, leaving 4 bases unmatched. The V gene's germline CDR1 is MNHEY and CDR2 SVGAGI. CDR3 bases: TGTGCCAGCAGACCCGGACAGGGGGGCAATCAGCCCCAGCATTTT. This codes for CASRPGQGGNQPQHF.

This sequence joins TRBV4-3 and TRBJ2-6; weak D call: TRBD1 (5 bases). The CDR3 covers 17 residues. Trimming shortened V by 0 bases and J by 6 bases, and 15 bases separated the two germline ends. The germline gives CDR1 LGHNA, CDR2 YSLEER. The CDR3 DNA reads as TGCGCCAGCAGCCAAGATTATATGGCAGGGTTGGCCAACGTCCTGACTTTC. Protein product: CASSQDYMAGLANVLTF.

The chain has TRBV7-2 and TRBJ1-2; TRBD1 might be the D (6 bases). The germline V gene has CDR1 SGHTA and CDR2 FQGNSA. The CDR3 is 14 residues long. V lost 4 bases, J lost 7 bases, and 16 bases lay in between. The CDR3 loop is CASSSNQGRGGYTF. The CDR3, as DNA: TGTGCCAGCAGCTCCAACCAGGGGCGCGGTGGCTACACCTTC.

J is TRBJ2-7 and V is TRBV7-2; 7 bases line up with TRBD1. The germline V gene has CDR1 SGHTA and CDR2 FQGNSA. V gave up 8 bases and J gave up 4 bases; unmatched junction bases: 8. The CDR3 runs to 13 residues. The CDR3: CASEATGSYEQYF. The CDR3, as DNA: TGTGCCAGCGAGGCGACAGGGTCGTACGAGCAGTACTTC.

The chain recombines TRBV5-6 with TRBJ2-7, with TRBD2 matching 14 bases. Per the germline V gene, CDR1 is SGHDT and CDR2 is YYEEEE. After removal of 3 bases from V and 7 bases from J, the junction contained 9 bases not matched to a gene. The CDR3 runs 16 residues. In nucleotides, the CDR3 is TGTGCCAGCAGCTACCCGGGACTAGCGGGAGTGGGGGAGCAGTACTTC. Protein sequence: CASSYPGLAGVGEQYF.

The rearrangement uses TRBV6-4 and TRBJ2-2; a weak D match, TRBD1 (5 bases). Between the trimmed V and J ends, which lost 6 bases and 5 bases, there was a span of 16 bases. The CDR3 length is 15 residues. The germline gives CDR1 MRHNA, CDR2 SNTAGT. CDR3 coding DNA: TGTGCCAGCAGAGCCTACCTTTCAGGGACCGGGGAGCTGTTTTTT. This encodes CASRAYLSGTGELFF.

The chain uses TRBV12-3 or TRBV12-4 and TRBJ2-1, with unresolved D. The CDR3 is 11 residues long. Trimming stripped 1 base from V and 8 bases from J, with 3 bases between. The CDR3 nucleotides read TGTGCCAGCAGTTTAGTCTATGAGCAGTTCTTC. Its translation is CASSLVYEQFF.

This clone has a single count. The rearrangement links TRBV5-1 to TRBJ2-2; D might be TRBD1 (5 bases). This CDR3 comprises 15 residues. The germline CDR1 and CDR2 sequences are SGHRS and YFSETQ. V dropped 3 bases and J dropped 5 bases, with 14 bases sitting between them. The chain's CDR3 is CASSSIQGRTGELFF. The CDR3 bases are TGCGCCAGCAGCTCGATTCAGGGTAGGACCGGGGAGCTGTTTTTT.

The J gene is TRBJ1-3, the V gene TRBV4-1; no clear D. The CDR3 totals 14 residues. Trimming cost V 1 base and J 0 bases, with 4 bases left between them. From germline, CDR1 is MGHRA and CDR2 YSYEKL. The CDR3 is CASSQAFSGNTIYF. CDR3 coding DNA: TGCGCCAGCAGCCAAGCCTTCTCTGGAAACACCATATATTTT.

The gene calls are TRBV6-1 and TRBJ1-1; D might be TRBD1 (6 bases). V was cut by 6 bases and J by 0 bases, with 20 bases left in between. CDR1 is MNHNS, CDR2 SASEGT, per germline. This CDR3 is built from 17 residues. Here the CDR3 DNA reads TGTGCCAGCAGCGAAAGACAGGCCACCTTCGTGAACACTGAAGCTTTCTTT. Its translation is CASSERQATFVNTEAFF.

This clone appeared a few times. This chain uses TRBV20-1 with TRBJ1-4; 9 positions match TRBD1. With 3 bases clipped from V and 3 bases from J, the junction kept 8 bases outside the gene matches. The CDR3 is 16 amino acids. The V gene's germline CDR1 is DFQATT and CDR2 SNEGSKA (reference sequence). Here the CDR3 DNA reads TGCAGTGCTAGTCCCGGGACAGGGCTCCCTAATGAAAAACTGTTTTTT. Its protein product is CSASPGTGLPNEKLFF.

J is TRBJ1-2 and V is TRBV18; D remains unclear. The germline V and J ends were trimmed by 1 base and 11 bases, with 23 bases remaining between them. Per germline, CDR1 KGHSH and CDR2 LQKENI. There are 16 residues in the CDR3. CDR3 sequence reads: CASSPQPTPDSRRYTF. In nucleotides, the CDR3 is TGTGCCAGCTCACCACAACCAACCCCGGACTCTCGTAGGTACACCTTC.

The V and J genes are TRBV19 and TRBJ1-6; TRBD1 matches at 10 bases. The CDR3 contains 16 residues. V shed 4 bases and J 8 bases; nucleotides not matched to a gene: 8. From germline, CDR1 is LNHDA and CDR2 SQIVND (reference sequence). The CDR3 loop reads CASSTRDRGFDSPLHF. CDR3 bases: TGTGCCAGTAGTACCCGGGACAGGGGATTCGATTCACCCCTCCACTTT.

This chain links TRBV9 with TRBJ1-2, with no clear D. Germline CDR1 reads SGDLS; CDR2 reads YYNGEE. The CDR3 consists of 14 residues. V lost 1 base, J lost 4 bases, and 11 bases lay in between. The CDR3 bases are TGTGCCAGCAGCGTATCGGGAACGAGCTATGGCTACACCTTC. Its protein product is CASSVSGTSYGYTF.